This TCR beta chain was recovered during a study of CD8 T cells in Susac syndrome. Sequencing targeted TCR beta in blood CD8+ and CD4+ T cells. Each multiple sclerosis control was a treatment-naive patient with relapsing-remitting disease that was either stable or active. The CDR3 has 10 amino acids. Germline lookup yields CDR1 DFQATT and CDR2 SNEGSKA (reference sequence). Trimming removed 4 bases at V and 6 bases at J, with 6 bases between. When the RNA was reverse transcribed, random hexamers were used with an input of about 0.5 to 1 ug. From the immunoSEQ multiplex PCR reads, TCRdb called clonotypes with MiXCR, one entry per CDR3 protein. This repertoire shows about 180,000 distinct CDR3 sequences, approximately 95% found once; its top ten account for about 0.15%.

The receptor was derived from a human donor with multiple sclerosis. The material sequenced was CD8+ T cells from PBMCs. V is TRBV20-1 and J is TRBJ1-1; no firm D call. The CDR3 region has the DNA TGCAGTGCTAACCCAGCTGAAGCTTTCTTT. Translating it yields CSANPAEAFF.